The 10 T cell receptor beta chains in this list originate from one sample, sequenced in a study of blood T cell repertoires in COVID-19. TCRdb's table, derived via immunoSEQ multiplex PCR, lists solely in-frame clones and lacks some. The sample yields over 200,000 clones, 88% seen once. Sequenced: peripheral blood. These receptors were collected from a man between 60 and 70 years old who had recovered from COVID-19.

In its sample, this clone was seen a few times. V is TRBV10-1 and J is TRBJ2-4, with D maybe TRBD2 (5 bases). CDR1 WNHNN and CDR2 SYGVQD come from the germline V gene (reference sequence). The CDR3 runs 14 residues. Deletions cut 3 bases from V and 0 bases from J, with 6 bases between. In nucleotides, the CDR3 is TGCGCCAGCAGTGAAGAGGGAGCCAAAAACATTCAGTACTTC. Translated, it gives CASSEEGAKNIQYF.

This sequence joins TRBV5-8 and TRBJ1-2, with D perhaps matching TRBD1 (5 bases). V dropped 0 bases and J dropped 6 bases, with 15 bases sitting between them. Germline CDR1 and CDR2: SGHTS and YDEGEE. This CDR3 region has 15 residues. The CDR3 nucleotides are TGTGCCAGCAGCTTGGAGGTTCAGGGAGGAGATGGCTACACCTTC. Its protein is CASSLEVQGGDGYTF. Full variable domain (outside the CDR3, taken from reference TRBV5-8 and TRBJ1-2): EAGVTQSPTHLIKTRGQQATLRCSPISGHTSVYWYQQALGLGLQFLLWYDEGEERNRGNFPPRFSGRQFPNYSSELNVNALELEDSALYLCASSLEVQGGDGYTFGSGTRLTVV.

V usage is TRBV24-1 and J usage is TRBJ1-5; D perhaps matches TRBD1 (6 bases). Looked up from germline, CDR1 is KGHDR and CDR2 is SFDVKD. Trimming stripped 2 bases from V and 4 bases from J, with 20 bases between. This CDR3 comprises 18 residues. The CDR3 DNA sequence: TGTGCCACCAGTGATTCCTCTTCGTCGGGACACGGGAATCAGCCCCAGCATTTT. Its protein is CATSDSSSSGHGNQPQHF.

The V gene is TRBV7-9, the J gene TRBJ1-1, with D possibly TRBD1 on 6 matching bases. Per germline, CDR1 SEHNR and CDR2 FQNEAQ (reference sequence). There are 16 residues in the CDR3. The V and J ends lost 4 bases and 0 bases respectively, with 15 bases between them. The DNA of the CDR3 is TGTGCCAGCAGCTCGACAGGAGCCGTGGTGAACACTGAAGCTTTCTTT. Encoded protein: CASSSTGAVVNTEAFF.

A remark on this clone: Within the sample, other DNA sequences also encode this same CDR3. The chain joins TRBV30 to TRBJ1-1; D remains unclear. Germline values: CDR1 GTSNPN, CDR2 SVGIG (reference sequence). The CDR3 spans 12 residues. Trimming left V 3 bases short and J 0 bases short, with 5 bases between. For the CDR3, the DNA is TGTGCCTGGAGGCCGGTGAACACTGAAGCTTTCTTT. Its translation: CAWRPVNTEAFF. Variable domain in full (rest from reference TRBV30 and TRBJ1-1): SQTIHQWPATLVQPVGSPLSLECTVEGTSNPNLYWYRQAAGRGLQLLFYSVGIGQISSEVPQNLSASRPQDRQFILSSKKLLLSDSGFYLCAWRPVNTEAFFGQGTRLTVV.

The rearrangement links TRBV29-1 to TRBJ1-5, with D maybe TRBD1 (5 bases). V was pared by 6 bases and J by 4 bases, with 10 bases between. CDR3 length equals 12 residues. The germline gives CDR1 SQVTM, CDR2 ANQGSEA. CDR3 coding DNA: TGCAGCGTCAAGGACACAAATCAGCCCCAGCATTTT. Its protein is CSVKDTNQPQHF.

The genes are TRBV5-6 and TRBJ1-1, with 8 bases lining up with TRBD1. V trimming: 2 bases; J trimming: 4 bases; junction bases outside the gene matches: 7. This CDR3 contains 15 residues. Germline V gives CDR1 SGHDT, CDR2 YYEEEE. CDR3 sequence (DNA): TGTGCCAGCAGCTTTTGGGCGACAGGGGCCACTGAAGCTTTCTTT. This encodes CASSFWATGATEAFF.

The chain has TRBV5-1 and TRBJ2-7; 9 nucleotides line up with TRBD2. Germline V gives CDR1 SGHRS, CDR2 YFSETQ. The CDR3 consists of 14 residues. V lost 4 bases, J lost 4 bases, and 6 bases stayed unmatched. This chain's CDR3 is CASSRSSGEYEQYF. DNA of the CDR3: TGCGCCAGCAGCCGCTCTAGCGGGGAGTACGAGCAGTACTTC.

The chain couples TRBV27 to TRBJ2-7, with D tentatively TRBD1 (5 bases). The V and J ends lost 6 bases and 2 bases respectively, with 14 bases between them. CDR1 is MNHEY and CDR2 is SMNVEV in the germline V gene (reference sequence). There are 14 residues in the CDR3. CDR3 protein: CASSAGFAPYEQYF. CDR3 DNA sequence: TGTGCCAGCAGCGCAGGGTTTGCCCCCTACGAGCAGTACTTC.

This chain joins TRBV7-9 and TRBJ1-5, with TRBD1 matching over 7 bases. After removal of 0 bases from V and 1 base from J, the junction contained 0 bases not matched to a gene. CDR1 and CDR2 (germline): SEHNR, FQNEAQ (reference sequence). CDR3 length: 15 amino acids. The CDR3 DNA reads TGTGCCAGCAGCTTAGCAGGGGGCAGCAATCAGCCCCAGCATTTT. Amino acid sequence: CASSLAGGSNQPQHF.